This T cell receptor beta chain was recorded in a study of blood T cell repertoires in COVID-19 (TCRdb year 2020). Turning to the overall study: Samples from collaborators originated in the United States, Italy and Spain and spanned both the acute and convalescent phases of COVID-19. The material from the prospective study consisted of cDNA or gDNA derived from T cells, B-cell-depleted T cells, or PBMCs. Subjects who had been exposed to COVID-19, were actively infected with it, or had recovered from it provided the deeply sampled blood TCRbeta repertoires that made up the dataset. The repertoires were made available in a free public database intended to serve as a resource for research on the immune response to SARS-CoV-2. Samples were obtained from the ongoing ImmuneRACE study (first 160 participants) and from some 1,200 subjects provided by 6 global collaborators. Nearly every sample came with metadata listing a de-identified subject ID, COVID-19 status, age in years and sex. Where HLA class I and class II types were available, the types were taken from metadata supplied by the sample provider, not from assay-based typing.

Study-wide findings and limitations: How much clinical and demographic metadata was included differed by source and by participant, and the metadata was provided uncurated.

Per the germline V gene (reference sequence), SGHNT is the CDR1 and YYREEE is the CDR2. The CDR3 runs 16 residues from the cysteine to the phenylalanine. Only CDR3 DNA is held: 48 bases, read in frame from base 1. The germline V and J ends show losses of 4 bases and 1 base respectively, and no gene match explains 11 bases of the junction. Concerning this clone: What this receptor recognizes is not known. Base qualities are not recorded, but no much larger clone differs from it by a single base.

Each collaborating institution followed its own protocols to collect whole blood in K2EDTA tubes. For TCRbeta analysis, collaborator samples were shipped as frozen whole blood, as isolated PBMCs, or as DNA extracted from either sample type. TCRbeta CDR3 regions were amplified from genomic DNA using the immunoSEQ Assay, a bias-controlled multiplex PCR. In the authors' own workflow: The number of nucleated cells in each sample was estimated by amplification of reference gene primers within the assay. To quantify the absolute abundance of each unique TCRbeta CDR3 rearrangement, sequence reads were collapsed and filtered. For each sample, productive Simpson clonality was calculated as the square root of Simpson's diversity index over productive rearrangements. TCRdb's version of the immuneACCESS table is confined to in-frame rearrangements and falls short of the full clone set. An unresolved V gene accounts for under half of the shortfall where checked; the remainder is of unknown origin. The V and J calls and clone size were taken over from that table, and D and trimming were inferred from the DNA. For this sample the table gives over 150,000 clones, of which about 86% were detected only once. Approximately 7% of the sample is taken by the ten largest.

The V gene is TRBV5-4 and the J gene is TRBJ2-7; 7 central bases correspond to TRBD1. Sequenced sample: peripheral blood. The sequence was obtained from a man in his fifties or sixties with active or convalescent COVID-19. CDR3 sequence: CASSRPITGESYEQYF. DNA sequence: TGTGCCAGCAGCCGCCCGATAACAGGGGAATCCTACGAGCAGTACTTC.